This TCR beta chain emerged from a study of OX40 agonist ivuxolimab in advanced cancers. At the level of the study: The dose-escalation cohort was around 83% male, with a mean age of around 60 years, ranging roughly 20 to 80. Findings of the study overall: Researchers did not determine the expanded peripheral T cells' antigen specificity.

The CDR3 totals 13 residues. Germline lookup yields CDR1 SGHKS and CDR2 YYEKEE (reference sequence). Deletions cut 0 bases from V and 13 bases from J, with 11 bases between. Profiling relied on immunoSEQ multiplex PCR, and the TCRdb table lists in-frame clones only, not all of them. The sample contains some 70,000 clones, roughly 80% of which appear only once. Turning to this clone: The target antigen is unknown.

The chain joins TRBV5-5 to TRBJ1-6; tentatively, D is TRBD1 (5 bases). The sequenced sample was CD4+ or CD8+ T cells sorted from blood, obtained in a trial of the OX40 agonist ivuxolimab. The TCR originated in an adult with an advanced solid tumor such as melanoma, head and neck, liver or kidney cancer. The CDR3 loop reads CASSLGLGAPLHF. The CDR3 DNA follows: TGTGCCAGCAGCTTGGGGCTCGGGGCCCCCCTCCACTTT. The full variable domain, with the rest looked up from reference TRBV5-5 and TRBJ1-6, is DAGVTQSPTHLIKTRGQQVTLRCSPISGHKSVSWYQQVLGQGPQFIFQYYEKEERGRGNFPDRFSARQFPNYSSELNVNALLLGDSALYLCASSLGLGAPLHFGNGTRLTVT.